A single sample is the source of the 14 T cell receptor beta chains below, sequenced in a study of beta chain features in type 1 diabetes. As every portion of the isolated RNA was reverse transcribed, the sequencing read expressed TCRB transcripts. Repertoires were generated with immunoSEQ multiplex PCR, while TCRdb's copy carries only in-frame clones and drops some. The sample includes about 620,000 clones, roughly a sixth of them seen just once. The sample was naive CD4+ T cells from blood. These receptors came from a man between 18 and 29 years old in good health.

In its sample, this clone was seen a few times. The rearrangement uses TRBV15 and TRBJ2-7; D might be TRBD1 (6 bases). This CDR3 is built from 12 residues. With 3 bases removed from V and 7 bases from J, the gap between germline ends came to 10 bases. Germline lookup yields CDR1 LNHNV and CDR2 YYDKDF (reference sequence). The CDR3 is CATSSWGREQYF. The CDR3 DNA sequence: TGTGCCACCAGCAGTTGGGGGCGTGAGCAGTACTTC.

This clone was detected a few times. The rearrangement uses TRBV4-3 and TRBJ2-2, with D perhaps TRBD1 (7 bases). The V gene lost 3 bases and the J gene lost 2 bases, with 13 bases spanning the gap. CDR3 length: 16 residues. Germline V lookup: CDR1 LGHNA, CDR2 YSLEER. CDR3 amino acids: CASSHRQGLNTGELFF. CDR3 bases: TGCGCCAGCAGCCACAGACAGGGACTTAACACCGGGGAGCTGTTTTTT.

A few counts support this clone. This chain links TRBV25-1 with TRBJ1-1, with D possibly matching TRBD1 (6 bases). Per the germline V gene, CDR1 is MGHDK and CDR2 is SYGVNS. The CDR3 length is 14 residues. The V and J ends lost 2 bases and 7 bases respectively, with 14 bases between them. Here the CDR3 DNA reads TGTGCCAGCAGTGAAGGGGGCGCGGTTATTGAAGCTTTCTTT. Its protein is CASSEGGAVIEAFF.

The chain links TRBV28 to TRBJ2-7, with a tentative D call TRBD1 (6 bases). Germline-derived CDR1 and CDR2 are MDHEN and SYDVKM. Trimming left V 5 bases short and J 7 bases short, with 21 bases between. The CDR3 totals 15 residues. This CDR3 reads CASSLVPPQGREQYF. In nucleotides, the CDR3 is TGTGCCAGCAGTCTCGTACCACCCCAGGGGCGGGAGCAGTACTTC.

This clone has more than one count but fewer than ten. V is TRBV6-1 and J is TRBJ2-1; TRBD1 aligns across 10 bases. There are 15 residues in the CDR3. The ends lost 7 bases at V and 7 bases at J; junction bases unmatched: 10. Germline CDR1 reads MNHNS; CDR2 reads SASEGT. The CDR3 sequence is CASTLDRGVWNEQFF. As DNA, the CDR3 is TGTGCCAGCACCCTGGACAGGGGGGTATGGAATGAGCAGTTCTTC.

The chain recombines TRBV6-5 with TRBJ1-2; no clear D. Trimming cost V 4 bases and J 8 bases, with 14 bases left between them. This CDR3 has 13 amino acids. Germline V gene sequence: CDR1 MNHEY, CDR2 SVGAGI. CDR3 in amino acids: CASSSDRTRGYTF. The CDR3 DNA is TGTGCCAGCAGTTCTGATAGGACGAGGGGCTACACCTTC.

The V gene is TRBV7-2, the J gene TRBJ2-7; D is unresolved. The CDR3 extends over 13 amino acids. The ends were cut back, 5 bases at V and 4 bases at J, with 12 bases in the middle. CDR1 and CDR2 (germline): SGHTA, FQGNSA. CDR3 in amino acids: CASSLAVEYEQYF. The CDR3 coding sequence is TGTGCCAGCAGCCTGGCTGTGGAGTACGAGCAGTACTTC.

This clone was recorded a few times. The CDR3 sequence is CASSLALARLWGEQYF. Written as DNA, the CDR3 is TGCGCCAGCAGCTTGGCCTTGGCCCGATTGTGGGGCGAGCAGTACTTC. The genes are TRBV5-1 and TRBJ2-7; D is ambiguous. V lost 0 bases, J lost 6 bases, and 19 bases lay in between. Germline loops: CDR1 SGHRS, CDR2 YFSETQ. The CDR3 has 16 residues.

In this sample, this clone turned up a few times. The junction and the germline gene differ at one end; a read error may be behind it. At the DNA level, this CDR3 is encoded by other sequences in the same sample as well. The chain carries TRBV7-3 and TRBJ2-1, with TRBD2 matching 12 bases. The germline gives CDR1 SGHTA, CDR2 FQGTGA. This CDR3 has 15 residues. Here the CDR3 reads CASSLTSGRYNEQFF. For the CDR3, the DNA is TGTGCCAGCAGCCTAACTAGCGGGAGGTACAATGAGCAGTTCTTC.

This CDR3 is CASGLVLGTGDYEQYF. In DNA, the CDR3 is TGTGCTAGTGGTTTGGTACTGGGGACAGGGGATTACGAGCAGTACTTC. The chain uses TRBV12-5 and TRBJ2-7; TRBD1 agrees at 10 bases. V lost 0 bases and J lost 4; bases outside the gene matches: 6. The CDR3 loop spans 16 amino acids. Germline-derived CDR1 and CDR2 are LGHNT and FRNRAP.

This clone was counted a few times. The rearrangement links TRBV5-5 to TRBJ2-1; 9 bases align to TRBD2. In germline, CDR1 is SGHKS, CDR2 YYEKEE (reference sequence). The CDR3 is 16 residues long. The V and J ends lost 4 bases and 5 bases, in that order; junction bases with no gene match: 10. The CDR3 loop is CASSVPSGLANNEQFF. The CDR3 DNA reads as TGTGCCAGCAGCGTGCCCTCGGGACTAGCCAACAATGAGCAGTTCTTC.

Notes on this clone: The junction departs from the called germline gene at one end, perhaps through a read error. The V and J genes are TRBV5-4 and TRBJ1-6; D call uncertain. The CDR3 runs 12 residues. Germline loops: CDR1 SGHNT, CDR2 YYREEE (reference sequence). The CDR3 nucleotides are TGCGCCAGCAGCCAAGATTTTTCACCCCTCCACTTT. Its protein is CASSQDFSPLHF.

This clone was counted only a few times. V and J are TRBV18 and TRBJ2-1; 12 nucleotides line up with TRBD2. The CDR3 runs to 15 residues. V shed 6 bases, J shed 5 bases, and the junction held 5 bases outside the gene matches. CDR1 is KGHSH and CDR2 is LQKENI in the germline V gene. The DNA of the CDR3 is TGTGCCAGCTCTCAACTAGCGGGGGGTCACAATGAGCAGTTCTTC. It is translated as CASSQLAGGHNEQFF.

The CDR3 is CASSRTGNNYEQYF. The DNA of the CDR3 is TGTGCCAGTAGTCGGACAGGGAATAACTACGAGCAGTACTTC. V is TRBV19 and J is TRBJ2-7, with TRBD1 identical over 8 bases. Unmatched junction bases numbered 6, after V lost 5 bases and J lost 3 bases. Germline CDR1 and CDR2: LNHDA and SQIVND (reference sequence). This CDR3 has 14 amino acids.